This TCR beta chain was found in a study of metastatic and nonmetastatic thyroid tumors. Overall study: Malignant thyroid and benign thyroid patients provided blood and tumor or nodule tissue whose repertoires were compared.

Prior to thyroid surgery, none of the patients had received any treatment. With MiXCR, TCRdb called clones anew from the PCR reads. The sample has some 12,000 clones, about 38% seen once. About this clone itself: At one of its ends the junction is not consistent with the germline gene, which may arise from a read error.

Germline V gene data show CDR1 as ENHRY and CDR2 as SYGVKD. This CDR3 has 16 residues. The sequencing sample was made of tumor tissue. The V gene is TRBV10-3, the J gene TRBJ1-3; D gene uncertain. The clonotype was recovered from a female donor with papillary thyroid cancer or a benign thyroid nodule (not recorded which). Some clones in this sample may be carry-over from other donors' samples. CDR3 residues: CAIRDDTAYSGNTIHF. The CDR3 nucleotides are TGTGCCATCAGAGATGATACAGCCTACTCTGGAAACACCATACATTTT.